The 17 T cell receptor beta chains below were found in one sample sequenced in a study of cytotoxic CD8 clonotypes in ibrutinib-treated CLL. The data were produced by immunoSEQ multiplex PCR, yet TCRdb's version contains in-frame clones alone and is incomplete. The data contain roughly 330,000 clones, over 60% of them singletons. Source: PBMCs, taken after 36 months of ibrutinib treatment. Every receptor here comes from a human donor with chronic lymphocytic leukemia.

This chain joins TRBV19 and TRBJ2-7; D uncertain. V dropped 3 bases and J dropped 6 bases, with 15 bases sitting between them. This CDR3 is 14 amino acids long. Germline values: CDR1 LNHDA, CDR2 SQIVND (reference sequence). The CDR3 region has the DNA TGTGCCAGTAGTATGACCCTCCTTCAAATCGAGCAGTACTTC. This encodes CASSMTLLQIEQYF.

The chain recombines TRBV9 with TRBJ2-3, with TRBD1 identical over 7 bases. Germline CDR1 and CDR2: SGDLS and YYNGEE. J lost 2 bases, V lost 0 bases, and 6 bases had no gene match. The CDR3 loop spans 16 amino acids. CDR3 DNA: TGTGCCAGCAGCGTAGGAGCCGGACAGGCCACAGATACGCAGTATTTT. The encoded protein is CASSVGAGQATDTQYF.

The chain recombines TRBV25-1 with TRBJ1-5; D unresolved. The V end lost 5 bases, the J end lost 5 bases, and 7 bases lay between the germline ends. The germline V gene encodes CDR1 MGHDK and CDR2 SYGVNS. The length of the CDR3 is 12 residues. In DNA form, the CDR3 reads TGTGCCAGCAGTATGGGGTATCAGCCCCAGCATTTT. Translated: CASSMGYQPQHF.

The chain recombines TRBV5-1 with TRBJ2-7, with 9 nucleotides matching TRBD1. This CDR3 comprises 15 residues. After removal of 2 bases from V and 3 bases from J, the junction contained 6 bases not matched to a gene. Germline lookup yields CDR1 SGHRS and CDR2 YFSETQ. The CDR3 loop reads CASSLGGTGYYEQYF. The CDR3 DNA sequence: TGCGCCAGCAGCTTAGGAGGGACAGGGTACTACGAGCAGTACTTC.

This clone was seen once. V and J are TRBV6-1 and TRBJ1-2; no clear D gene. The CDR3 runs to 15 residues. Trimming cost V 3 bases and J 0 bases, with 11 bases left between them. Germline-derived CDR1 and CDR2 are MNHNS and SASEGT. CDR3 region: CASSEWAVANYGYTF. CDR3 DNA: TGTGCCAGCAGTGAGTGGGCTGTAGCTAACTATGGCTACACCTTC.

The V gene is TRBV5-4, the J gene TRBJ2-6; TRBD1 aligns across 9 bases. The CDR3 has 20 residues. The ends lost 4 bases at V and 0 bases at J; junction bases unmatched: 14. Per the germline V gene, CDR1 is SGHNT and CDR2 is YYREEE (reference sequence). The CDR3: CASSPRSKQGASSGANVLTF. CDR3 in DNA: TGTGCCAGCAGCCCCCGGTCCAAACAGGGGGCGAGCTCTGGGGCCAACGTCCTGACTTTC. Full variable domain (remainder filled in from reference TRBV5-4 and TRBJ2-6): ETGVTQSPTHLIKTRGQQVTLRCSSQSGHNTVSWYQQALGQGPQFIFQYYREEENGRGNFPPRFSGLQFPNYSSELNVNALELDDSALYLCASSPRSKQGASSGANVLTFGAGSRLTVL.

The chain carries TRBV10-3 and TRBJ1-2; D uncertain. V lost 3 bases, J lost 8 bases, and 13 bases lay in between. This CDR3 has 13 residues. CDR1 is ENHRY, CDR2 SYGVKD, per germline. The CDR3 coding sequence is TGTGCCATCAGTGACTCGAGGGAGGGAGGCTACACCTTC. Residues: CAISDSREGGYTF.

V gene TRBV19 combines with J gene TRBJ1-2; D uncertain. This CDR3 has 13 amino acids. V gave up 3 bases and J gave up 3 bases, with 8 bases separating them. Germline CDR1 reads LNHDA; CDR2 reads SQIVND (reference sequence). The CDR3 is CASSIWADYGYTF. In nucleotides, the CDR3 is TGTGCCAGTAGTATTTGGGCCGACTATGGCTACACCTTC.

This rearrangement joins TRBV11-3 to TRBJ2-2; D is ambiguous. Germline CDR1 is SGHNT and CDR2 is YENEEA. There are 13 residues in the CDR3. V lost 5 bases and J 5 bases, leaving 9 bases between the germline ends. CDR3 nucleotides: TGTGCCAGCAGCAAAGCAGTGACCGGGGAGCTGTTTTTT. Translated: CASSKAVTGELFF. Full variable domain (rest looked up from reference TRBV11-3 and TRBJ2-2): EAGVVQSPRYKIIEKKQPVAFWCNPISGHNTLYWYLQNLGQGPELLIRYENEEAVDDSQLPKDRFSAERLKGVDSTLKIQPAELGDSAVYLCASSKAVTGELFFGEGSRLTVL.

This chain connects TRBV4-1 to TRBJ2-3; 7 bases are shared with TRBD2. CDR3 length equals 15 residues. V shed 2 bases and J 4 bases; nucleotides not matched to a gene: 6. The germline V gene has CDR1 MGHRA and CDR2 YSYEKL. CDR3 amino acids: CASSQLADGPDTQYF. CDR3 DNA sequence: TGCGCCAGCAGCCAACTAGCGGATGGCCCAGATACGCAGTATTTT.

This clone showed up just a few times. The CDR3 here is CASSWDRGYEQYF. In nucleotides, the CDR3 is TGTGCCAGCAGTTGGGACAGGGGCTACGAGCAGTACTTC. J is TRBJ2-7 and V is TRBV7-3, with 10 bases lining up with TRBD1. CDR3 size: 13 residues. V was pared by 6 bases and J by 3 bases, with 2 bases of the junction left unmatched. Germline values: CDR1 SGHTA, CDR2 FQGTGA.

The CDR3 DNA follows: TGTGCCAGCAGTGAAGTTTGGGTAATAAGATACTTTGGCTACACCTTC. As protein: CASSEVWVIRYFGYTF. The chain carries TRBV6-1 and TRBJ1-2; unclear D gene. Trimming shortened V by 1 base and J by 7 bases, and 19 bases separated the two germline ends. This CDR3 is 16 amino acids long. Germline CDR1 reads MNHNS; CDR2 reads SASEGT.

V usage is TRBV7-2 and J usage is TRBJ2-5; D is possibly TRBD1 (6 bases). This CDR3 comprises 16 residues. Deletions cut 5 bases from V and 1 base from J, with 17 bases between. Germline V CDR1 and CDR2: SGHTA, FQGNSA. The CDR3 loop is CASSAIATGPQETQYF. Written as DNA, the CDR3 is TGTGCCAGCAGCGCGATTGCCACAGGGCCCCAAGAGACCCAGTACTTC.

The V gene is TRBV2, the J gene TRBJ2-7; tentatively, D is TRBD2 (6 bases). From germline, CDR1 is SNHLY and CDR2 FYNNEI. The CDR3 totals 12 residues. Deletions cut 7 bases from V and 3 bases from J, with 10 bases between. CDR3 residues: CASKEEGYEQYF. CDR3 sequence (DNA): TGTGCCAGCAAGGAGGAGGGCTACGAGCAGTACTTC.

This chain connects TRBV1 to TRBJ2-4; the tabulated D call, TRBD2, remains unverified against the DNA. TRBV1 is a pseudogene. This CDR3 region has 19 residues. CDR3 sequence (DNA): TGCACCAGCAGCCAAGATAGCGGACTAGCGGGGAGGGCCAAAAACATTCAGTACTTC. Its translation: CTSSQDSGLAGRAKNIQYF.

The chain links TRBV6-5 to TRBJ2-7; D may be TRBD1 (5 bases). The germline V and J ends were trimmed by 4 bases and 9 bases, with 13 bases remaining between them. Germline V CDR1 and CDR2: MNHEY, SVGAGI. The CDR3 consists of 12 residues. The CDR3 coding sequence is TGTGCCAGCAGTTTAGAAGGGGCGTTGCAGTACTTC. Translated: CASSLEGALQYF.

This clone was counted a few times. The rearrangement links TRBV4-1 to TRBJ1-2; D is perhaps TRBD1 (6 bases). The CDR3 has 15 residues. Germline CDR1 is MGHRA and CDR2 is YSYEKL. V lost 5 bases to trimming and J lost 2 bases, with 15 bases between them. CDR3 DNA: TGCGCCAGCAGCTACTCTTTAGACAGGAACTATGGCTACACCTTC. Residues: CASSYSLDRNYGYTF.